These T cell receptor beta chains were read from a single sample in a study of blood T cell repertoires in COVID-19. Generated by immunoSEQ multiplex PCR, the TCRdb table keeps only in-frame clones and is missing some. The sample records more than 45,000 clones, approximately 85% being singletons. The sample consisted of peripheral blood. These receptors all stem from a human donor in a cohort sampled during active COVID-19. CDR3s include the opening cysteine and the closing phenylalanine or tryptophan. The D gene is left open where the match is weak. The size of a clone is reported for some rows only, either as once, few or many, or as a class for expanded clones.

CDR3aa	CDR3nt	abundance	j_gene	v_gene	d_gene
CASSYVGQSGYTF	TGTGCCAGCAGTTACGTAGGACAGAGTGGCTACACCTTC	.	TRBJ1-2	TRBV6-5	.
CASSTRDSYGYTF	TGTGCCAGTAGTACCCGGGACAGCTATGGCTACACCTTC	.	TRBJ1-2	TRBV19	TRBD1
CASRRGGALSDTQYF	TGTGCCAGCAGAAGAGGCGGGGCCCTGAGCGATACGCAGTATTTT	.	TRBJ2-3	TRBV27	.
CASSQGGRRNSGNTIYF	TGTGCCAGCAGCCAAGGAGGGAGGAGGAACTCTGGAAACACCATATATTTT	.	TRBJ1-3	TRBV3-1/TRBV3-2	.
CASSQGMTSYEQYF	TGTGCCAGTTCACAGGGGATGACGTCCTACGAGCAGTACTTC	.	TRBJ2-7	TRBV19	TRBD1
CASSRGSAEAFF	TGCGCCAGCAGTCGGGGGTCTGCTGAAGCTTTCTTT	many	TRBJ1-1	TRBV10-1	.
CASSFRSGYNEQFF	TGTGCCAGCAGCTTCCGTAGCGGGTACAATGAGCAGTTCTTC	once	TRBJ2-1	TRBV7-6	TRBD2
CASSLWGQGSSYEQYF	TGTGCCAGCAGCTTATGGGGACAGGGGAGCTCCTACGAGCAGTACTTC	few	TRBJ2-7	TRBV7-9	TRBD1
CASSYIAGGPSGIGYNEQFF	TGTGCCAGCAGCTATATAGCGGGAGGGCCCTCGGGAATTGGCTACAATGAGCAGTTCTTC	.	TRBJ2-1	TRBV11-3	TRBD2
CASSEGTGTGELFF	TGCGCCAGCAGCGAAGGGACTGGAACCGGGGAGCTGTTTTTT	.	TRBJ2-2	TRBV5-1	.
CASSRGLAGLAELFF	TGTGCCAGCAGCCGGGGACTAGCGGGATTAGCGGAGCTGTTTTTT	.	TRBJ2-2	TRBV3-1/TRBV3-2	TRBD2
CSVRGQLNTEAFF	TGCAGCGTGCGGGGGCAGTTAAACACTGAAGCTTTCTTT	.	TRBJ1-1	TRBV29-1	.
CSAHDGGKLFF	TGCAGTGCTCACGACGGCGGAAAACTGTTTTTT	.	TRBJ1-4	TRBV20-1	.
CASSQTGSGGYTF	TGTGCCAGCAGCCAGACAGGGAGTGGGGGCTACACCTTC	.	TRBJ1-2	TRBV3-1/TRBV3-2	TRBD1
CASGPAGASGNEQFF	TGTGCCAGCGGCCCAGCGGGAGCATCAGGGAATGAGCAGTTCTTC	.	TRBJ2-1	TRBV4-2	TRBD2
CAWRGGVGRSEKLFF	TGTGCCTGGAGGGGGGGGGTCGGAAGAAGTGAAAAACTGTTTTTT	.	TRBJ1-4	TRBV30	.
CASSDRGSLSPLHF	TGTGCCAGCAGTGACAGGGGATCATTATCACCCCTCCACTTT	.	TRBJ1-6	TRBV28	TRBD1
CASSYRTSGTDTQYF	TGTGCCAGCAGCTACCGGACTAGCGGCACAGATACGCAGTATTTT	.	TRBJ2-3	TRBV6-6	TRBD2
CATSREQGREQYF	TGTGCCACCAGCAGGGAACAGGGCCGCGAGCAGTACTTC	.	TRBJ2-7	TRBV15	.
CASSYNDRAYGYTF	TGTGCCAGCAGTTATAATGACAGGGCCTATGGCTACACCTTC	.	TRBJ1-2	TRBV6-5	TRBD1
CASSSQGAEAFF	TGTGCCAGCAGTTCACAGGGGGCTGAAGCTTTCTTT	.	TRBJ1-1	TRBV28	TRBD1
CASSRDRGEEAFF	TGTGCCAGCAGCCGGGACAGGGGGGAAGAAGCTTTCTTT	.	TRBJ1-1	TRBV12-3/TRBV12-4	TRBD1
CASSLLTSPPGELFF	TGTGCCAGCTCACTGCTGACAAGCCCGCCCGGGGAGCTGTTTTTT	.	TRBJ2-2	TRBV18	.
CASSPNNRLSPLHF	TGTGCCAGCTCACCCAACAACAGGCTCTCACCCCTCCACTTT	.	TRBJ1-6	TRBV18	.
CASSPSGSYNEQFF	TGTGCCAGCAGCCCTAGCGGGAGCTACAATGAGCAGTTCTTC	.	TRBJ2-1	TRBV6-4	TRBD2
CASSFRTSGTDTQYF	TGTGCCAGCAGTTTCCGGACTAGCGGGACAGATACGCAGTATTTT	.	TRBJ2-3	TRBV6-5	TRBD2
CASSFIGGRPAGYTF	TGTGCCAGCAGCTTCATAGGGGGCCGTCCGGCTGGCTACACCTTC	.	TRBJ1-2	TRBV11-1	TRBD1
CASIQGPGYGYTF	TGTGCCAGCATACAGGGCCCTGGCTATGGCTACACCTTC	.	TRBJ1-2	TRBV2	.
CASSPMDSGSEQYF	TGCGCCAGCAGCCCCATGGACTCGGGAAGCGAGCAGTACTTC	.	TRBJ2-7	TRBV5-1	.
CASGGQGNLLYYGYTF	TGTGCCAGCGGTGGACAGGGCAACCTCCTTTACTATGGCTACACCTTC	.	TRBJ1-2	TRBV27	TRBD1
CASSFTENTEAFF	TGCGCCAGCAGCTTCACAGAGAACACTGAAGCTTTCTTT	.	TRBJ1-1	TRBV5-1	.
CASSRAPGEPQHF	TGTGCCAGCAGTCGGGCCCCAGGGGAGCCCCAGCATTTT	.	TRBJ1-5	TRBV12-3/TRBV12-4	.
CASSIGGAGANVLTF	TGTGCCAGTAGTATAGGGGGCGCTGGGGCCAACGTCCTGACTTTC	.	TRBJ2-6	TRBV19	.
CASSPTGAVNTEAFF	TGTGCCAGCTCACCTACAGGGGCTGTAAACACTGAAGCTTTCTTT	.	TRBJ1-1	TRBV18	TRBD1
CASSSSGRFSYNEQFF	TGTGCCAGCAGCTCTAGCGGGAGGTTCTCCTACAATGAGCAGTTCTTC	.	TRBJ2-1	TRBV7-6	TRBD2
CASRRGEGKGETQYF	TGTGCCAGCAGAAGAGGGGAGGGAAAGGGGGAGACCCAGTACTTC	many	TRBJ2-5	TRBV7-9	TRBD2
CSVSIQGQLTEAFF	TGCAGCGTTTCCATACAGGGACAGCTCACTGAAGCTTTCTTT	.	TRBJ1-1	TRBV29-1	TRBD1
CASSLDLAGRNEQFF	TGTGCCAGCAGCTTAGATCTAGCGGGACGCAATGAGCAGTTCTTC	.	TRBJ2-1	TRBV7-7	TRBD2
CASSLVMIGNTEAFF	TGTGCCAGCAGCTTAGTAATGATCGGGAACACTGAAGCTTTCTTT	once	TRBJ1-1	TRBV7-2	.
CASSPGQGGEAFF	TGCGCCAGCAGCCCCGGACAGGGAGGTGAAGCTTTCTTT	.	TRBJ1-1	TRBV5-1	TRBD1
CASSPWAGAETQYF	TGTGCCAGCAGTCCTTGGGCCGGCGCGGAGACCCAGTACTTC	.	TRBJ2-5	TRBV7-3	.
CASSEAPGGPQHF	TGTGCCAGCAGTGAGGCTCCTGGAGGGCCCCAGCATTTT	.	TRBJ1-5	TRBV6-4	.
CASGRGGSSYEQYF	TGTGCCTCGGGACGCGGGGGGAGCTCCTACGAGCAGTACTTC	.	TRBJ2-7	TRBV28	TRBD2
CASRRAGMAEAFF	TGTGCTTCACGGAGGGCGGGGATGGCTGAAGCTTTCTTT	.	TRBJ1-1	TRBV19	.
CASGVRIGRGDTEAFF	TGTGCCAGCGGAGTTCGTATAGGCAGGGGGGACACTGAAGCTTTCTTT	.	TRBJ1-1	TRBV28	TRBD1
CASSLEQPRNTEAFF	TGCGCCAGCAGCTTGGAACAGCCCCGGAACACTGAAGCTTTCTTT	.	TRBJ1-1	TRBV5-1	.
CASTPRPRHSNQPQHF	TGTGCCAGTACCCCCCGGCCCAGACATAGCAATCAGCCCCAGCATTTT	.	TRBJ1-5	TRBV19	.
CSVSGGFQGASDTEAFF	TGCAGCGTCTCAGGGGGTTTTCAGGGGGCGTCGGACACTGAAGCTTTCTTT	.	TRBJ1-1	TRBV29-1	TRBD1